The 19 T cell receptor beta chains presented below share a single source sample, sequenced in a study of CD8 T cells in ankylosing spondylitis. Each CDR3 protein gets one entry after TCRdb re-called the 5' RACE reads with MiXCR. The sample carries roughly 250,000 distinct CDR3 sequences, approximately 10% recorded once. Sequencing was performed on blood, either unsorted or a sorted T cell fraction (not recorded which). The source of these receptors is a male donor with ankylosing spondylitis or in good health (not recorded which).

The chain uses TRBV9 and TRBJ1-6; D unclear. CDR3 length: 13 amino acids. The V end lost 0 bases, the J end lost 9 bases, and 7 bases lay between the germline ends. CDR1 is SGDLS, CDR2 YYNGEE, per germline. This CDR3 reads CASSVGEGSPLHF. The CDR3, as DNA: TGTGCCAGCAGCGTAGGGGAGGGTTCACCCCTCCACTTT.

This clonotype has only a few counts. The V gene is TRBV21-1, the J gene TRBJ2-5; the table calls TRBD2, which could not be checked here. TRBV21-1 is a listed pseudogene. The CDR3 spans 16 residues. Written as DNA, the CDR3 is TGTGCCAGCACTCCACCCAAGGGACTACCTCAAGAGACCCAGTACTTC. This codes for CASTPPKGLPQETQYF.

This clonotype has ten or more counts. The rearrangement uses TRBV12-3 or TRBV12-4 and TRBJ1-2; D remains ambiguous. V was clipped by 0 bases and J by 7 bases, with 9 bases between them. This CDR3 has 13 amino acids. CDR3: CASSLAQSSGYTF. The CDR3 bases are TGTGCCAGCAGTTTAGCGCAGAGTAGTGGCTACACCTTC.

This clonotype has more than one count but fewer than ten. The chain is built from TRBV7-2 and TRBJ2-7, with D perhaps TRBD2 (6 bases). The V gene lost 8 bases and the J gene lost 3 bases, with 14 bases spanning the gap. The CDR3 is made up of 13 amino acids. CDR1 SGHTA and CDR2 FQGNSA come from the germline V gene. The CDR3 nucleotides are TGTGCCAGCGGGGGGACCGTCTTCTACGAGCAGTACTTC. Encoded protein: CASGGTVFYEQYF.

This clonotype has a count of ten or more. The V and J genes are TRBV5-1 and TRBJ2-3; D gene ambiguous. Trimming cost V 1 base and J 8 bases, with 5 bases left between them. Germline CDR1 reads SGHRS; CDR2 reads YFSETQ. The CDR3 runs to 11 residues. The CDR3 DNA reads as TGCGCCAGCAGCTTGTTGGGTACGCAGTATTTT. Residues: CASSLLGTQYF.

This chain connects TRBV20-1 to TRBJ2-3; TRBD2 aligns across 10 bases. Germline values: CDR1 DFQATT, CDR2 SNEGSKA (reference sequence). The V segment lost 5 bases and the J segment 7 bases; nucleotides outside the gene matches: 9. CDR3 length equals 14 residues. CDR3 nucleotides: TGCAGTGCTCCGAGAAGCGGGGGGGCAAATACGCAGTATTTT. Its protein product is CSAPRSGGANTQYF.

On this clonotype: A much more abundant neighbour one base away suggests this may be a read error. CDR3 DNA sequence: TGCGCCAGCAGCGGGGGAGTCTCTGGGGCCAACGTCCTGGCTTTC. Translating it yields CASSGGVSGANVLAF. The V and J genes are TRBV5-1 and TRBJ2-6; D possibly matches TRBD1 or TRBD2 (5 bases each). This CDR3 region has 15 residues. The V gene's germline CDR1 is SGHRS and CDR2 YFSETQ. Looking up the rest from reference TRBV5-1 and TRBJ2-6 gives the full variable domain: KAGVTQTPRYLIKTRGQQVTLSCSPISGHRSVSWYQQTPGQGLQFLFEYFSETQRNKGNFPGRFSGRQFSNSRSEMNVSTLELGDSALYLCASSGGVSGANVLAFGAGSRLTVL.

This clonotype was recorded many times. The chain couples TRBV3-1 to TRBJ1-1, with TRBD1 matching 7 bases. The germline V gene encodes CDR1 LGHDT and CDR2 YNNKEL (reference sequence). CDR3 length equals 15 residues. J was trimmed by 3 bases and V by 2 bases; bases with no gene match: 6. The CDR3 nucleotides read TGTGCCAGCAGCCAAATGGACAGGCGGGACACTGAAGCTTTCTTT. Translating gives CASSQMDRRDTEAFF.

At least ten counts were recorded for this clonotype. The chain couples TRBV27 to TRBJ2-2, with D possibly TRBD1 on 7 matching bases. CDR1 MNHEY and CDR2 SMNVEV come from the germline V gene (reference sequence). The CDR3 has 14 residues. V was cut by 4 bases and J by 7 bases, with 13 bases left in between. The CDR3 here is CASSSRQGGGELFF. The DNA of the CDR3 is TGTGCCAGCAGTTCGAGACAGGGAGGCGGGGAGCTGTTTTTT.

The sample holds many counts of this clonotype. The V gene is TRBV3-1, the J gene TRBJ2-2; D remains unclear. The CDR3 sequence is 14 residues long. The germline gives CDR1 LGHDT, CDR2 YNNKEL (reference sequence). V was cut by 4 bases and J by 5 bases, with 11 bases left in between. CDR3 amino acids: CASSRSGKTGELFF. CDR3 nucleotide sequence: TGTGCCAGCAGCCGCAGTGGGAAGACCGGGGAGCTGTTTTTT.

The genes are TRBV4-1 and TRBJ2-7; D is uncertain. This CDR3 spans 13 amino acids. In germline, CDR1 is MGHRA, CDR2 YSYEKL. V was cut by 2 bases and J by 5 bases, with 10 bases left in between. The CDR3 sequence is CASSQQTVNEQYF. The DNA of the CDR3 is TGCGCCAGCAGCCAACAGACCGTGAACGAGCAGTACTTC.

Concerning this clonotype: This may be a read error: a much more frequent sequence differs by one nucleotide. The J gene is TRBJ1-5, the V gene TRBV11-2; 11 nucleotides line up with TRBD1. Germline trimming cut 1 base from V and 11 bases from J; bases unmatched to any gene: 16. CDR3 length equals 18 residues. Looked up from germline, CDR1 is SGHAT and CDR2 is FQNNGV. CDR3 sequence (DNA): TGTGCCAGCAGCTTAGGGGCACCGGGACAGGGGGTCGCACAGTCCCAGCATTTT. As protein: CASSLGAPGQGVAQSQHF.

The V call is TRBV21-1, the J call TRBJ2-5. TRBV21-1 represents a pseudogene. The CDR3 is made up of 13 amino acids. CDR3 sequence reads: CASSKPVEETQYF. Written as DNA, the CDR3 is TGTGCCAGCAGCAAACCAGTGGAGGAGACCCAGTACTTC.

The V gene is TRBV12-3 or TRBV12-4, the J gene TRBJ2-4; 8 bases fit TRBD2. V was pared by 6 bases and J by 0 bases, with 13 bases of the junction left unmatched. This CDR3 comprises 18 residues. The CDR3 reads CASRSSREGGEAKNIQYF. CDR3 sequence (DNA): TGTGCCAGCAGGTCGTCACGGGAGGGGGGGGAAGCCAAAAACATTCAGTACTTC.

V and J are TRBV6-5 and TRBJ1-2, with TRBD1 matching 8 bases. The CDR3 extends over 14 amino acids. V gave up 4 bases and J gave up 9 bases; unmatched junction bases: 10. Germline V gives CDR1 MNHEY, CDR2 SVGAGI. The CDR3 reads CASSLSRTGQSYTF. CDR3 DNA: TGTGCCAGCAGTTTATCGAGGACAGGGCAGAGCTACACCTTC.

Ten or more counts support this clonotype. The CDR3 spells CASSQGSEKLFF. In DNA form, the CDR3 reads TGTGCCAGCAGTCAAGGGAGTGAAAAACTGTTTTTT. J is TRBJ1-4 and V is TRBV7-9; D ambiguous. The germline V gene encodes CDR1 SEHNR and CDR2 FQNEAQ (reference sequence). V lost 6 bases, J lost 7 bases, and 9 bases lay in between. The CDR3 has 12 residues. The entire variable domain, with the rest obtained from reference TRBV7-9 and TRBJ1-4, is as follows: DTGVSQNPRHKITKRGQNVTFRCDPISEHNRLYWYRQTLGQGPEFLTYFQNEAQLEKSRLLSDRFSAERPKGSFSTLEIQRTEQGDSAMYLCASSQGSEKLFFGSGTQLSVL.

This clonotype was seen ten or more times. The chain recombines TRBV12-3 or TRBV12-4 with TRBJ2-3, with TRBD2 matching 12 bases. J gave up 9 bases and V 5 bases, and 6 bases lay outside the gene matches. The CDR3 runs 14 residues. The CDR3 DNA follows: TGTGCCAGCAGTCCTAGCGGGGGGGCCAACACGCAGTATTTT. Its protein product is CASSPSGGANTQYF.

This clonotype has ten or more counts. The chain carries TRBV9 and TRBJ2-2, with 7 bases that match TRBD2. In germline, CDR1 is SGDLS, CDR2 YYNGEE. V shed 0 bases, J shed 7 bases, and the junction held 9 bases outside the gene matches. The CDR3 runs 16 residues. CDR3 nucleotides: TGTGCCAGCAGCGTAGATGCGGGAGCGCGAGGCGGGGAGCTGTTTTTT. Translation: CASSVDAGARGGELFF.

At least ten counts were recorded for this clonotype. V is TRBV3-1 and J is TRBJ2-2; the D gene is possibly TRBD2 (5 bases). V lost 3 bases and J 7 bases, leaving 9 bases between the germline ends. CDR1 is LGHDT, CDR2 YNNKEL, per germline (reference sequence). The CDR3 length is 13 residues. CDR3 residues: CASSQTTSGELFF. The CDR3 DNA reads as TGTGCCAGCAGCCAGACTACTAGCGGGGAGCTGTTTTTT.